These T cell receptor beta chains were read from a single sample in a study of siplizumab effects on memory and regulatory T cells. TCRdb keeps only in-frame clones here, not all; method: immunoSEQ multiplex PCR. The sample lists about 69,000 clones, over 80% occurring once. Sequenced sample: Tregs sorted from blood. These receptors all stem from a human donor in good health. Both conserved end residues are part of each CDR3. A D gene is named only where the DNA matches it firmly. Size tells how often a clone was seen (once, few, many) or the class of an expanded clone, and some rows leave it out.

clone size	J gene	D gene	V gene	CDR3 protein	CDR3 DNA
-	TRBJ1-2	-	TRBV7-2	CASSYTRLPGGYTF	TGTGCCAGCAGCTATACCCGCCTTCCTGGGGGCTACACCTTC
-	TRBJ2-3	TRBD2	TRBV28	CASRVAGGVTDTQYF	TGTGCCAGCAGGGTAGCGGGAGGGGTCACAGATACGCAGTATTTT
-	TRBJ2-7	-	TRBV5-1	CASSLFSAGLYEQYF	TGCGCCAGCAGCTTGTTCAGCGCAGGGTTGTACGAGCAGTACTTC
-	TRBJ2-3	-	TRBV11-3	CASSLGGPRTDTQYF	TGTGCCAGCAGCTTAGGGGGTCCCCGCACAGATACGCAGTATTTT
once	TRBJ2-5	-	TRBV19	CASSIRPVSQETQYF	TGTGCCAGTAGTATCAGGCCAGTTAGCCAAGAGACCCAGTACTTC
-	TRBJ2-3	-	TRBV5-4	CASSLEARGTDTQYF	TGTGCCAGCAGCTTGGAGGCCCGGGGCACAGATACGCAGTATTTT
-	TRBJ2-7	-	TRBV7-2	CASSLGISYEQYF	TGTGCCAGCAGCTTAGGTATCTCCTACGAGCAGTACTTC
-	TRBJ2-3	-	TRBV6-1	CASRSNHITDTQYF	TGTGCCAGCAGGTCAAATCACATCACAGATACGCAGTATTTT
-	TRBJ1-4	TRBD1	TRBV5-1	CASSSGTGIEKLFF	TGCGCCAGCAGCTCCGGGACAGGGATCGAAAAACTGTTTTTT
-	TRBJ2-7	-	TRBV6-1	CASSEVGYNSYEQYF	TGTGCCAGCAGTGAAGTCGGGTATAACTCCTACGAGCAGTACTTC
-	TRBJ1-5	-	TRBV20-1	CSARHRSSQHF	TGCAGTGCTAGACACAGAAGCTCCCAGCATTTT
-	TRBJ2-4	TRBD2	TRBV11-1	CASSLTWASGVGAKNIQYF	TGTGCCAGCAGCTTAACCTGGGCTAGCGGGGTCGGGGCCAAAAACATTCAGTACTTC
-	TRBJ1-2	-	TRBV5-4	CASSLSGYGYTF	TGTGCCAGCAGCTTGTCTGGCTATGGCTACACCTTC
-	TRBJ2-3	TRBD2	TRBV29-1	CSVGGALAAYTDTQYF	TGCAGCGTGGGAGGGGCCCTAGCGGCGTACACAGATACGCAGTATTTT
-	TRBJ2-3	-	TRBV5-1	CASSYRGTDTQYF	TGCGCCAGCAGCTACCGTGGCACAGATACGCAGTATTTT
-	TRBJ2-7	-	TRBV5-5	CASSPGTTTTYEQYF	TGTGCCAGCAGCCCCGGGACAACCACAACCTACGAGCAGTACTTC
-	TRBJ2-7	-	TRBV10-3	CAISESGAGGYEQYF	TGTGCCATCAGTGAGTCGGGGGCAGGGGGGTACGAGCAGTACTTC
few	TRBJ2-3	TRBD2	TRBV6-5	CASSGGRDRSYTQYF	TGTGCCAGCAGTGGGGGGAGGGATCGGAGCTATACGCAGTATTTT
-	TRBJ1-2	-	TRBV29-1	CSVEDNHFQGSYGYTF	TGCAGCGTTGAAGATAATCATTTCCAGGGGAGCTATGGCTACACCTTC
-	TRBJ1-4	TRBD1	TRBV30	CACGTGGREKLFF	TGTGCCTGCGGAACAGGGGGGCGTGAAAAACTGTTTTTT
-	TRBJ2-2	-	TRBV5-4	CASSWGVRGTGELFF	TGTGCCAGCAGCTGGGGGGTAAGGGGAACCGGGGAGCTGTTTTTT
once	TRBJ2-1	-	TRBV18	CASSPDLDTEQFF	TGTGCCAGCTCACCGGACCTAGACACCGAGCAGTTCTTC
-	TRBJ2-5	TRBD1	TRBV5-4	CASSLGGTGEETQYF	TGTGCCAGCAGCTTGGGGGGGACAGGGGAAGAGACCCAGTACTTC
-	TRBJ1-2	-	TRBV29-1	CSVEKGYYGYTF	TGCAGCGTTGAGAAGGGGTACTATGGCTACACCTTC
-	TRBJ2-5	-	TRBV6-5	CASSYGQKETQYF	TGTGCCAGCAGTTATGGGCAGAAAGAGACCCAGTACTTC
-	TRBJ2-3	-	TRBV11-3	CASGRSTDTQYF	TGTGCCAGCGGTAGGAGCACAGATACGCAGTATTTT
few	TRBJ2-5	-	TRBV5-1	CASSLRTGAGETQYF	TGCGCCAGCAGCTTGAGGACGGGGGCGGGGGAGACCCAGTACTTC
-	TRBJ2-7	-	TRBV7-3	CASSLNSVGEQYF	TGTGCCAGCAGCTTAAACAGCGTGGGCGAGCAGTACTTC
-	TRBJ1-5	-	TRBV19	CASSIWGSNQPQHF	TGTGCCAGTAGTATTTGGGGAAGCAATCAGCCCCAGCATTTT
-	TRBJ2-4	-	TRBV6-1	CASSEHRADIQYF	TGTGCCAGCAGTGAACACCGGGCTGACATTCAGTACTTC
-	TRBJ2-1	-	TRBV11-3	CASSGRVWRSTYNEQFF	TGTGCCAGCAGCGGCCGTGTTTGGAGATCCACATACAATGAGCAGTTCTTC
-	TRBJ1-5	TRBD1	TRBV2	CASRPGQGLYNQPQHF	TGTGCCAGCCGACCCGGACAGGGGCTATACAATCAGCCCCAGCATTTT
-	TRBJ2-3	-	TRBV20-1	CSALKDTQYF	TGCAGTGCCCTTAAAGATACGCAGTATTTT
-	TRBJ1-1	-	TRBV6-1	CASRGEEGAFF	TGTGCCAGCAGGGGCGAAGAAGGAGCTTTCTTT
-	TRBJ2-5	TRBD2	TRBV7-3	CASSVSGQETQYF	TGTGCCAGCAGTGTTAGCGGGCAAGAGACCCAGTACTTC
few	TRBJ2-1	-	TRBV14	CASSQGIWVASPNEQFF	TGTGCCAGCAGCCAAGGCATTTGGGTGGCTAGCCCCAATGAGCAGTTCTTC
-	TRBJ1-1	-	TRBV9	CASSPRGGGNTEAFF	TGTGCCAGCAGCCCGCGTGGGGGCGGGAACACTGAAGCTTTCTTT
-	TRBJ2-1	-	TRBV9	CASSRGGTAYNEQFF	TGTGCCAGCAGCAGAGGGGGGACAGCCTACAATGAGCAGTTCTTC
-	TRBJ2-5	-	TRBV6-5	CASRRPDLQETQYF	TGTGCCAGCAGGAGACCCGACCTTCAAGAGACCCAGTACTTC
-	TRBJ2-3	-	TRBV7-9	CASSLSQEDTQYF	TGTGCCAGCAGCTTAAGCCAGGAAGATACGCAGTATTTT
-	TRBJ2-7	TRBD1	TRBV27	CASREQGPYEQYF	TGTGCCAGCAGGGAACAGGGGCCCTACGAGCAGTACTTC
-	TRBJ2-5	TRBD2	TRBV7-2	CASSMGTSGRAAKETQYF	TGTGCCAGCAGCATGGGGACTAGCGGGAGGGCTGCCAAAGAGACCCAGTACTTC
-	TRBJ1-1	-	TRBV10-3	CAISDTGITEAFF	TGTGCCATTTCAGATACAGGGATCACTGAAGCTTTCTTT
-	TRBJ1-2	-	TRBV29-1	CSVKRGGGPYGYTF	TGCAGCGTAAAGCGGGGAGGGGGACCCTATGGCTACACCTTC
few	TRBJ1-1	-	TRBV30	CAWSQVTEAFF	TGTGCCTGGAGTCAGGTCACTGAAGCTTTCTTT
once	TRBJ2-5	TRBD2	TRBV2	CASTGLAGVTQYF	TGTGCCAGCACCGGACTAGCGGGGGTGACCCAGTACTTC
-	TRBJ2-5	-	TRBV6-6	CASSYRETQYF	TGTGCCAGCAGTTACCGAGAGACCCAGTACTTC
-	TRBJ1-4	-	TRBV2	CASGLTVEKLFF	TGTGCCAGCGGCCTGACCGTGGAAAAACTGTTTTTT
-	TRBJ2-3	TRBD1	TRBV30	CACGTGGSTDTQYF	TGTGCCTGCGGGACAGGGGGGAGCACAGATACGCAGTATTTT
-	TRBJ2-3	-	TRBV5-1	CASSRTGAADTQYF	TGCGCCAGCAGTCGAACGGGAGCAGCAGATACGCAGTATTTT
-	TRBJ2-7	TRBD2	TRBV7-8	CASSSGTSYEQYF	TGTGCCAGCAGCTCAGGGACTAGCTACGAGCAGTACTTC
-	TRBJ2-1	TRBD2	TRBV27	CASSPGTSGSGEQFF	TGTGCCAGCAGCCCGGGGACTAGCGGGAGCGGGGAGCAGTTCTTC
-	TRBJ1-2	-	TRBV28	CASSFWQVLQANYGYTF	TGTGCCAGCAGTTTCTGGCAGGTACTTCAAGCTAACTATGGCTACACCTTC
-	TRBJ2-7	TRBD2	TRBV28	CASRLPGGGKQYF	TGTGCCAGCAGACTACCGGGAGGAGGGAAGCAGTACTTC
few	TRBJ2-2	-	TRBV20-1	CSAENTGELFF	TGCAGTGCTGAAAACACCGGGGAGCTGTTTTTT